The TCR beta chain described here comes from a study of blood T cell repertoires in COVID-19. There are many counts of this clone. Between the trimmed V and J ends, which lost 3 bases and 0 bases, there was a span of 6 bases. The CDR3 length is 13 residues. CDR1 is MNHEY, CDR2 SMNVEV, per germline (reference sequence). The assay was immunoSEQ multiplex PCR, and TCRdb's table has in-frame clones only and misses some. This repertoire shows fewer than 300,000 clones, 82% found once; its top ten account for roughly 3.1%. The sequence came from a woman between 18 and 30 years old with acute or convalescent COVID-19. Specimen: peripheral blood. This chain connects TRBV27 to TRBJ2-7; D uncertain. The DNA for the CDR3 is TGTGCCAGCAGTTTTACTGACTCCTACGAGCAGTACTTC. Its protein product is CASSFTDSYEQYF.